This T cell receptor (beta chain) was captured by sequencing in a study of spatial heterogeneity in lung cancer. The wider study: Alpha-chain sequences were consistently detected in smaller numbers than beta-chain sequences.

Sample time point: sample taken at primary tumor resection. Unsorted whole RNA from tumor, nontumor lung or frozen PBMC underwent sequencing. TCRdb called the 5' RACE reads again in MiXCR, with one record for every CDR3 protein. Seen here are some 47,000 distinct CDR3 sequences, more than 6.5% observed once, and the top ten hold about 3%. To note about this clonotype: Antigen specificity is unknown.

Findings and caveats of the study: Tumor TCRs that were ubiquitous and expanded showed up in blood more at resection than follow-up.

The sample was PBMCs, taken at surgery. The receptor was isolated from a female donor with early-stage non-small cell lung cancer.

CDR3 in DNA: TGTGCCAGCAGATCCGGGACCAACGTCCTGACTTTC. Encoded protein: CASRSGTNVLTF. The chain recombines TRBV28 with TRBJ2-6; a weak D match, TRBD2 (5 bases). V lost 6 bases and J lost 8, with 8 bases in between. CDR3 length: 12 amino acids. CDR1 is MDHEN and CDR2 is SYDVKM in the germline V gene.